This passage covers 2 T cell receptor beta chains from one sample sequenced in a study of shared clonotypes between healthy human individuals. Libraries were prepared by immunoSEQ multiplex PCR; TCRdb keeps only in-frame clonotypes and omits some of them. Among around 650,000 clones listed, about 95% were seen once. Naive CD8 cells comprised CD45RO-negative, CCR7-positively selected cells, excluding terminally differentiated effector memory CD45RA+ cells. The sequencing sample was made of naive CD8+ T cells sorted from blood. The receptors were sampled from a woman aged 25 to 45 in good health.

V usage is TRBV9 and J usage is TRBJ1-3; D perhaps matches TRBD1 (5 bases). This CDR3 is built from 16 residues. CDR1 is SGDLS and CDR2 is YYNGEE in the germline V gene. Trimming pared 4 bases from V and 1 base from J, leaving 15 bases between. CDR3 DNA: TGTGCCAGCAGCCCCTATTCGACAGAGTCTGGAAACACCATATATTTT. Protein: CASSPYSTESGNTIYF.

The chain is built from TRBV7-8 and TRBJ1-1, with D perhaps matching TRBD1 (6 bases). Trimming pared 5 bases from V and 0 bases from J, leaving 16 bases between. CDR1 and CDR2 from the germline V gene are SGHVS and FQNEAQ. The CDR3 length is 16 residues. The CDR3 is CASSPYAGALNTEAFF. In nucleotides, the CDR3 is TGTGCCAGCAGCCCCTATGCGGGGGCCCTGAACACTGAAGCTTTCTTT.